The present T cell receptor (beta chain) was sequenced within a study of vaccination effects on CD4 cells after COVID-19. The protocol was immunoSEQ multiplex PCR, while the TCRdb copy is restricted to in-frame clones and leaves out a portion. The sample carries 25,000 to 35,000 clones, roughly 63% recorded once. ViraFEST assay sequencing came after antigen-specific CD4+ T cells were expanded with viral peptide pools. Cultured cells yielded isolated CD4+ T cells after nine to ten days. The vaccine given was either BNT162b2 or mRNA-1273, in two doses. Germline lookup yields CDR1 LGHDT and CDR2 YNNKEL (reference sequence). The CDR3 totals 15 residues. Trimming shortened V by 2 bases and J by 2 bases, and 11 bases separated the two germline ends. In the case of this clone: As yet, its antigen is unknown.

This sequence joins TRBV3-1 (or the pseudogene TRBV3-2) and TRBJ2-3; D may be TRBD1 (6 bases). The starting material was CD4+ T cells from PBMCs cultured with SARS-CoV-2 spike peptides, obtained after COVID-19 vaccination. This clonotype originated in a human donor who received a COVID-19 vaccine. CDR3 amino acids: CASSQTGQLTDTQYF. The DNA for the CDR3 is TGTGCCAGCAGCCAAACTGGACAGCTCACAGATACGCAGTATTTT.